These 26 T cell receptor beta chains share one sample of origin, sequenced in a study of blood T cell repertoires in COVID-19. The protocol was immunoSEQ multiplex PCR, while the TCRdb copy is restricted to in-frame clones and leaves out a portion. The table lists about 270,000 clones, about 82% of them singletons, with approximately 9.6% in the top ten. The sequenced sample was PBMCs or T cells enriched from blood (not recorded which). Receptors originate from a woman aged 50 to 60 with acute COVID-19.

This clone appeared once. CDR3 in DNA: TGTGCCAGCAGCCATTCAGGAGGGAGCTCTGGAAACACCATATATTTT. Translation: CASSHSGGSSGNTIYF. This rearrangement joins TRBV3-1 (or the pseudogene TRBV3-2) to TRBJ1-3; D call uncertain. V was trimmed by 3 bases and J by 0 bases, leaving 12 bases between them. The germline CDR1 and CDR2 sequences are LGHDT and YNNKEL (reference sequence). CDR3 length: 16 amino acids.

This clone was observed once. The chain links TRBV19 to TRBJ1-1; 11 bases map to TRBD1. CDR1 LNHDA and CDR2 SQIVND come from the germline V gene (reference sequence). CDR3 length: 15 amino acids. V lost 7 bases and J lost 5; bases outside the gene matches: 9. CDR3 protein: CASNRGQGVRTEAFF. The DNA of the CDR3 is TGTGCCAGTAATAGGGGACAGGGGGTTCGAACTGAAGCTTTCTTT.

The DNA for the CDR3 is TGTGCCAGCAGCCCAGGACAGGGAGGGAACAATGAGCAGTTCTTC. It codes for CASSPGQGGNNEQFF. V and J are TRBV11-1 and TRBJ2-1, with a weak D call TRBD1 (8 bases). Trimming took off 5 bases at V and 5 bases at J, with 16 bases between the two ends. From germline, CDR1 is SGHAT and CDR2 FQDESV (reference sequence). The CDR3 sequence is 15 residues long.

The chain recombines TRBV11-2 with TRBJ2-2; 8 nucleotides match TRBD1. V was pared by 1 base and J by 0 bases, with 7 bases of the junction left unmatched. CDR1 SGHAT and CDR2 FQNNGV come from the germline V gene. This CDR3 is 18 amino acids long. In DNA, the CDR3 is TGTGCCAGCAGCTTAGGTACAGGGGGTTCCGCGAACACCGGGGAGCTGTTTTTT. Its protein product is CASSLGTGGSANTGELFF.

The table lists this clone with a count of one. The chain couples TRBV3-1 (or the pseudogene TRBV3-2) to TRBJ1-5; 9 bases are a match to TRBD1. The junction had 1 base not matched to a gene; V was cut back by 4 bases and J by 0 bases. Germline CDR1 is LGHDT and CDR2 is YNNKEL (reference sequence). The CDR3 is 15 residues long. The CDR3 loop reads CASSPDRGSNQPQHF. DNA for the CDR3: TGTGCCAGCAGCCCGGACAGGGGTAGCAATCAGCCCCAGCATTTT.

The table lists this clone with a count of one. The gene calls are TRBV5-1 and TRBJ1-2, with 8 bases lining up with TRBD1. The V gene's germline CDR1 is SGHRS and CDR2 YFSETQ. J gave up 4 bases and V 2 bases, and 4 bases lay outside the gene matches. CDR3 length: 14 residues. This CDR3 reads CASSLQGVGYGYTF. The CDR3 DNA reads as TGCGCCAGCAGCTTACAGGGGGTCGGCTATGGCTACACCTTC.

The chain recombines TRBV11-2 with TRBJ2-2; 8 nucleotides agree with TRBD1. J lost 5 bases, V lost 6 bases, and 11 bases had no gene match. Germline V CDR1 and CDR2: SGHAT, FQNNGV. The CDR3 is 16 residues long. The CDR3 bases are TGTGCCAGCAGGCCTACTCAGGGGGCATGGACCGGGGAGCTGTTTTTT. Translation: CASRPTQGAWTGELFF.

V is TRBV18 and J is TRBJ1-3, with 7 nucleotides matching TRBD1. The CDR3 spans 14 residues. Germline CDR1 KGHSH, CDR2 LQKENI. The J segment lost 0 bases and the V segment lost 6 bases, leaving 2 bases of the junction unmatched. Here the CDR3 DNA reads TGTGCCAGCTCGACAGGGCTCTCTGGAAACACCATATATTTT. Translating it yields CASSTGLSGNTIYF.

The rearrangement uses TRBV6-5 and TRBJ1-1; no firm D call. Germline V CDR1 and CDR2: MNHEY, SVGAGI. V lost 2 bases and J 5 bases, leaving 9 bases between the germline ends. This CDR3 region has 13 residues. CDR3 sequence (DNA): TGTGCCAGCAGTTACCAGTCCCGAACTGAAGCTTTCTTT. It translates to CASSYQSRTEAFF.

This clone was observed once. V and J are TRBV10-3 and TRBJ2-7; TRBD1 matches 7 bases. Germline values: CDR1 ENHRY, CDR2 SYGVKD. With 4 bases clipped from V and 5 bases from J, the junction kept 14 bases outside the gene matches. The CDR3 loop spans 16 amino acids. CDR3 loop: CAISGGQRTGSDEQYF. CDR3 in DNA: TGTGCCATCAGTGGGGGACAGAGGACAGGTTCGGACGAGCAGTACTTC.

V usage is TRBV9 and J usage is TRBJ2-5, with 10 bases identical to TRBD1. Unmatched junction bases numbered 3, after V lost 3 bases and J lost 4 bases. This CDR3 is built from 14 residues. Germline lookup yields CDR1 SGDLS and CDR2 YYNGEE. The CDR3 bases are TGTGCCAGCAGCGCGGGACAGGGGAGAGAGACCCAGTACTTC. Its translation is CASSAGQGRETQYF.

This chain links TRBV7-2 with TRBJ2-2, with D tentatively TRBD2 (6 bases). Looked up from germline, CDR1 is SGHTA and CDR2 is FQGNSA. The CDR3 consists of 15 residues. The ends were cut back, 7 bases at V and 7 bases at J, with 19 bases in the middle. CDR3 DNA sequence: TGTGCCAGCAACCCCCGGGACTTTACAATCGGGGAGCTGTTTTTT. This sequence encodes CASNPRDFTIGELFF.

The chain links TRBV5-3 to TRBJ2-7; D is perhaps TRBD2 (7 bases). TRBV5-3 is labeled an ORF, and its function is uncertain. With 4 bases removed from V and 5 bases from J, the gap between germline ends came to 19 bases. The CDR3 is made up of 15 amino acids. CDR3 residues: CARSTGGGLGNEQYF. CDR3 DNA: TGTGCCAGAAGCACTGGCGGGGGCCTTGGGAACGAGCAGTACTTC.

The chain links TRBV5-1 to TRBJ1-2; D possibly corresponds to TRBD1 (6 bases). Germline CDR1 reads SGHRS; CDR2 reads YFSETQ. Trimming removed 1 base at V and 6 bases at J, with 10 bases between. This CDR3 is built from 13 residues. The CDR3 sequence: CASSLNRENGYTF. Written as DNA, the CDR3 is TGCGCCAGCAGCTTGAACAGGGAGAATGGCTACACCTTC. Full variable domain (rest looked up from reference TRBV5-1 and TRBJ1-2): KAGVTQTPRYLIKTRGQQVTLSCSPISGHRSVSWYQQTPGQGLQFLFEYFSETQRNKGNFPGRFSGRQFSNSRSEMNVSTLELGDSALYLCASSLNRENGYTFGSGTRLTVV.

The V and J genes are TRBV3-1 (or the pseudogene TRBV3-2) and TRBJ1-2; 9 bases line up with TRBD1. J was trimmed by 3 bases and V by 8 bases; bases with no gene match: 4. In germline, CDR1 is LGHDT, CDR2 YNNKEL (reference sequence). This CDR3 comprises 13 residues. The CDR3 sequence is CASHDRGDYGYTF. CDR3 bases: TGTGCCAGCCATGACAGGGGGGACTATGGCTACACCTTC.

The rearrangement joins TRBV11-2 to TRBJ2-7; 7 bases map to TRBD2. The CDR3 extends over 15 amino acids. Germline CDR1 SGHAT, CDR2 FQNNGV. The trim removed 0 bases at V and 5 bases at J, leaving 7 bases unmatched. CDR3 in amino acids: CASSLDRGLQDEQYF. As DNA, the CDR3 is TGTGCCAGCAGCTTAGATAGGGGACTACAGGACGAGCAGTACTTC.

J is TRBJ1-3 and V is TRBV24-1; weak D call: TRBD1 (6 bases). V lost 10 bases to trimming and J lost 1 base, with 22 bases between them. Germline V lookup: CDR1 KGHDR, CDR2 SFDVKD. The CDR3 contains 17 residues. This CDR3 reads CATLTRTDQGSGNTIYF. The CDR3 coding sequence is TGTGCCACTCTCACCAGGACAGACCAAGGGTCTGGAAACACCATATATTTT.

Here the CDR3 DNA reads TGTGCCAGCAGTGAAGTTGACTTCTACGAGCAGTACTTC. This translates into CASSEVDFYEQYF. The rearrangement uses TRBV6-1 and TRBJ2-7; D gene ambiguous. V lost 1 base and J 3 bases, leaving 7 bases between the germline ends. This CDR3 is 13 amino acids long. The V gene's germline CDR1 is MNHNS and CDR2 SASEGT.

The V and J genes are TRBV18 and TRBJ1-1, with 9 bases aligning to TRBD1. Trimming removed 0 bases from V and 5 bases from J; junction bases left unmatched: 4. The CDR3 consists of 15 residues. Per germline, CDR1 KGHSH and CDR2 LQKENI. The CDR3 is CASSPPGTGNTEAFF. The CDR3 nucleotides are TGTGCCAGCTCACCACCGGGGACAGGGAATACTGAAGCTTTCTTT.

This chain's CDR3 is CASSLTQSGDQPQHF. The CDR3 DNA is TGTGCCAGCAGCCTGACCCAGTCGGGAGATCAGCCCCAGCATTTT. The chain is built from TRBV5-6 and TRBJ1-5; D ambiguous. V shed 4 bases and J shed 5 bases, with 16 bases lying between them. The CDR3 length is 15 residues. From germline, CDR1 is SGHDT and CDR2 YYEEEE.

This clone came up once. The V gene is TRBV7-9, the J gene TRBJ1-2; tentative D call: TRBD1 (6 bases). This CDR3 contains 17 residues. CDR1 and CDR2 (germline): SEHNR, FQNEAQ (reference sequence). The ends were cut back, 5 bases at V and 5 bases at J, with 24 bases in the middle. Written as DNA, the CDR3 is TGTGCCAGCAGCATCGCCGCGACAGGTGGCCACATATATGGCTACACCTTC. Translated, it gives CASSIAATGGHIYGYTF.

The V and J genes are TRBV10-3 and TRBJ1-1; 7 nucleotides agree with TRBD1. Looked up from germline, CDR1 is ENHRY and CDR2 is SYGVKD. J gave up 7 bases and V 10 bases, and 12 bases lay outside the gene matches. The CDR3 totals 13 residues. The DNA for the CDR3 is TGTGCCACCATTAACCCGGGACAGCTTGAAGCTTTCTTT. This encodes CATINPGQLEAFF.

This chain links TRBV7-9 with TRBJ2-6; 7 nucleotides match TRBD1. V lost 2 bases and J lost 0; bases outside the gene matches: 4. Germline-derived CDR1 and CDR2 are SEHNR and FQNEAQ (reference sequence). The CDR3 is made up of 17 amino acids. CDR3 region: CASSLKGALSGANVLTF. Here the CDR3 DNA reads TGTGCCAGCAGCTTAAAGGGGGCCCTCTCTGGGGCCAACGTCCTGACTTTC. Full variable domain (missing parts from reference TRBV7-9 and TRBJ2-6): DTGVSQNPRHKITKRGQNVTFRCDPISEHNRLYWYRQTLGQGPEFLTYFQNEAQLEKSRLLSDRFSAERPKGSFSTLEIQRTEQGDSAMYLCASSLKGALSGANVLTFGAGSRLTVL.

The chain couples TRBV7-3 to TRBJ2-3, with 11 bases aligning to TRBD2. CDR3 length: 16 amino acids. Germline loops: CDR1 SGHTA, CDR2 FQGTGA. V lost 1 base, J lost 5 bases, and 5 bases stayed unmatched. CDR3 amino acids: CASSLKTSGGGDTQYF. The CDR3 bases are TGTGCCAGCAGCTTAAAAACTAGCGGGGGTGGAGATACGCAGTATTTT.

The rearrangement uses TRBV10-3 and TRBJ1-6; TRBD1 aligns across 8 bases. Germline lookup yields CDR1 ENHRY and CDR2 SYGVKD. The CDR3 has 14 residues. CDR3 bases: TGTCCCGGGAGGACAGGGTGTTATAATTCACCCCTCCACTTT. This gives the protein CPGRTGCYNSPLHF.

The chain uses TRBV7-3 and TRBJ2-3; 7 bases line up with TRBD1. This CDR3 has 14 residues. Losses at the gene ends were 5 bases for V and 1 base for J; bases not matched to a gene: 3. The V gene's germline CDR1 is SGHTA and CDR2 FQGTGA. This CDR3 reads CASSPGQGTDTQYF. Written as DNA, the CDR3 is TGTGCCAGCAGCCCCGGACAGGGCACAGATACGCAGTATTTT.